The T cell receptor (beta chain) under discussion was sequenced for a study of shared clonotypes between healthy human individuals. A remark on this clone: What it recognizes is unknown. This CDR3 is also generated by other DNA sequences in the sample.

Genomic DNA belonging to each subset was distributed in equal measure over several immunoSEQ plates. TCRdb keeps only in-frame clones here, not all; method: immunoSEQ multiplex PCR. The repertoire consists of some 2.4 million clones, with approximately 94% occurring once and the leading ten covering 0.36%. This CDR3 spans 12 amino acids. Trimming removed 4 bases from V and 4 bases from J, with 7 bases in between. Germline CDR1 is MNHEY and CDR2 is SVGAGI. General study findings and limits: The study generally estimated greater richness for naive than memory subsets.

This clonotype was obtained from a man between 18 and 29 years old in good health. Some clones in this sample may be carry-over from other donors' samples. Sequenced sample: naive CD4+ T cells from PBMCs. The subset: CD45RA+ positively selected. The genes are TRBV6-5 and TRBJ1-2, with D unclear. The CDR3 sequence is CASSSGSYGYTF. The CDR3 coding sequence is TGTGCCAGCAGTTCAGGCAGCTATGGCTACACCTTC.